This T cell receptor (beta chain) was recorded in a study of CD8 T cells in Susac syndrome (dated by TCRdb to 2018 to 2020). Regarding the study in general: Whether CD8+ T cell activation and differentiation in Susac syndrome was antigen driven was tested using repertoire sequencing. Study-wide findings and limitations: The number of individuals in the TCR sequencing and HLA analysis was recognized as being relatively small.

RNA was extracted using the RNeasy kit, and about 0.5 to 1 ug of the RNA was reverse transcribed with random hexamers. TCR beta CDR3 regions were amplified with the immunoSEQ multiplex PCR assay covering 54 Vbeta and 13 Jbeta segments. Bias from PCR amplification was corrected by using a synthetic template baseline for primer optimization and for computational correction. The study's processing was this. Reads were annotated to V, D and J genes per IMGT and analyzed with immunoSEQ Analyzer, keeping only productive sequences. Clonality was calculated as one minus the Shannon entropy normalized by log2 of the number of productive unique sequences. For each patient and control, public and private clones were evaluated within the 100 most prevalent clones. Susac-specific clones were defined as absent from healthy and MS cohorts, approximately 1,000 published viral clones and other ImmuneACCESS disease sequences. TCRdb applied fastp at Q25 and MiXCR to the public reads, then kept only in-frame beta chains. Each record represents a unique CDR3 protein, reported with the most common genes and DNA among its rows. V and J calls and clone size were set by TCRdb, not the authors. The sample table shows around 200,000 distinct CDR3 sequences, and roughly 94% are seen once. The ten biggest clones cover around 0.093% of the sample.

In the germline V gene, CDR1 corresponds to MNHEY and CDR2 to SVGAGI. Between the V and J ends, shortened by 6 bases and 1 base respectively, the junction contains 9 bases. From its cysteine to its phenylalanine, the CDR3 spans 13 amino acids. Just the 39-base CDR3 DNA is kept, in frame starting at base 1. High-throughput TCR beta sequencing profiled peripheral blood CD8+ and CD4+ T cells from healthy donors, Susac syndrome patients and multiple sclerosis patients. The healthy donors served as controls matched for age and sex. Bulk CD8+ and CD4+ T cells were purified by magnetic negative isolation, while CD8+ TEMRA cells were enriched using FACS. Blood was drawn into EDTA tubes, processed within 24 hours, and PBMCs were isolated by density gradient centrifugation. PBMCs intended for TCR sequencing were frozen in liquid nitrogen and were later thawed in a 37 degrees C water bath. A purity of at least 90% was achieved for sorted or isolated CD4+, CD8+ and CD8+ TEMRA cells.

About this clonotype itself: This receptor's antigen is unknown. Base qualities are not recorded, but no much larger clone differs from it by a single base.

The V gene is TRBV6-5 and the J gene is TRBJ1-2; the D gene assignment is ambiguous. The receptor's source is a human donor in good health. Specimen: CD4+ T cells from PBMCs. DNA sequence: TGTGCCAGCAGACCAGAAGTTAACTATGGCTACACCTTC. Translated, it reads CASRPEVNYGYTF.